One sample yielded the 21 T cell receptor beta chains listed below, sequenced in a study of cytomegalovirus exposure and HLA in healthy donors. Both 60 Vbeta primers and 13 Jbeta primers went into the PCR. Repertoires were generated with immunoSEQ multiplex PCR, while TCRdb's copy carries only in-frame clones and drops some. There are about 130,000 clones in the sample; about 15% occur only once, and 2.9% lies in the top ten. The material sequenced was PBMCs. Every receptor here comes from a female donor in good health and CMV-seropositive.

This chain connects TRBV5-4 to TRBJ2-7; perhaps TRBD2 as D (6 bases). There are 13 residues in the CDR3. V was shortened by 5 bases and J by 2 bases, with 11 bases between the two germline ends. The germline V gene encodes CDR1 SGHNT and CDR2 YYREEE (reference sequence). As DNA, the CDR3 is TGTGCCAGCAGGCGGGGCCCACCCTACGAGCAGTACTTC. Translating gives CASRRGPPYEQYF.

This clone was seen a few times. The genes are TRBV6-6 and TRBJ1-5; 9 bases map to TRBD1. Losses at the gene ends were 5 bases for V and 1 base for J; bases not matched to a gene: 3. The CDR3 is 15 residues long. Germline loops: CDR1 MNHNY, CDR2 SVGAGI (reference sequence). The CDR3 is CASSHGTGSNQPQHF. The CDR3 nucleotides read TGTGCCAGCAGTCACGGGACAGGGAGCAATCAGCCCCAGCATTTT.

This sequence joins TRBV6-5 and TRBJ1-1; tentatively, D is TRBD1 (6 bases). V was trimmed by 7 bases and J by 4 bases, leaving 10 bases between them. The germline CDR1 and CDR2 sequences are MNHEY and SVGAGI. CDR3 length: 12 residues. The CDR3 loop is CASMIGGTEAFF. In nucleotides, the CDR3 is TGTGCCAGCATGATAGGGGGCACTGAAGCTTTCTTT.

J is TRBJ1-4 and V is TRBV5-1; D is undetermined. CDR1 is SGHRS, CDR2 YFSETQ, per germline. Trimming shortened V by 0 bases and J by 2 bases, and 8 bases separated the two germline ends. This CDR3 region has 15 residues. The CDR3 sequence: CASSLAVGTNEKLFF. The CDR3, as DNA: TGCGCCAGCAGCTTGGCCGTCGGTACTAATGAAAAACTGTTTTTT.

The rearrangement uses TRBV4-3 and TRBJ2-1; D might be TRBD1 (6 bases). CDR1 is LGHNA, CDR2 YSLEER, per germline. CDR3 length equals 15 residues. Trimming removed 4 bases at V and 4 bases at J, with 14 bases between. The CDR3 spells CASSRGQNLYNEQFF. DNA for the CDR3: TGCGCCAGCAGCCGAGGACAGAACCTTTACAATGAGCAGTTCTTC.

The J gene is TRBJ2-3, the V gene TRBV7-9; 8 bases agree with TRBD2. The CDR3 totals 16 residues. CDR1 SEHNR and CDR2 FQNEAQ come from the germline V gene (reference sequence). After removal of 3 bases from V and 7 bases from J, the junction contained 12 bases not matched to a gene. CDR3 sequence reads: CASSFNTGGSGNTQYF. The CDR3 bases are TGTGCCAGCAGCTTCAATACGGGAGGGTCGGGAAATACGCAGTATTTT.

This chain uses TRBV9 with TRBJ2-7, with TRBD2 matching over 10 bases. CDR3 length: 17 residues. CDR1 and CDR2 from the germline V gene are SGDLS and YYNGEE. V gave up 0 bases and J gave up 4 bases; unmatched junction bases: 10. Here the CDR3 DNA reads TGTGCCAGCAGCGTAGGGTCTAGCGGGGGCCCCGGGTACGAGCAGTACTTC. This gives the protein CASSVGSSGGPGYEQYF.

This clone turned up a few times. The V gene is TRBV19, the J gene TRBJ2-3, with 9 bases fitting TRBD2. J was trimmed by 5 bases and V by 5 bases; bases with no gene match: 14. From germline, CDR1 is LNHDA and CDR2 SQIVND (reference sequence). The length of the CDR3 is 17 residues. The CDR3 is CASSDRELAGAGDTQYF. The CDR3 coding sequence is TGTGCCAGTAGTGACCGCGAATTAGCGGGAGCAGGAGATACGCAGTATTTT.

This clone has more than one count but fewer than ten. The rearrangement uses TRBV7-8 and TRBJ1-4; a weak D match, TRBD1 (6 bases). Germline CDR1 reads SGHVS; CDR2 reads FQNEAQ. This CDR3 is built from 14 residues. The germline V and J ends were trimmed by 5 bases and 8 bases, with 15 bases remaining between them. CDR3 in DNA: TGTGCCAGCAGCCGAAAGAGGACAGTGGAAAAACTGTTTTTT. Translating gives CASSRKRTVEKLFF.

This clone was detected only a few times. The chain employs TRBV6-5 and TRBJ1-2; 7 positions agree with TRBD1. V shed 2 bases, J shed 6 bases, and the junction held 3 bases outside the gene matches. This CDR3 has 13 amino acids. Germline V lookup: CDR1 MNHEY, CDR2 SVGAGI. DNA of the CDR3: TGTGCCAGCAGTTACGACAGGGCCCATGGCTACACCTTC. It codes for CASSYDRAHGYTF.

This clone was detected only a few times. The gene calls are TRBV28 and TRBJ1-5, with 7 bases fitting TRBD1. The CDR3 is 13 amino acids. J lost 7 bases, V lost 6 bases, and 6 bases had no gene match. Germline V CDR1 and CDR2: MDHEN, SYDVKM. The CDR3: CASRYRGNQPQHF. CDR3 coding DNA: TGTGCCAGCAGATACAGGGGAAACCAGCCCCAGCATTTT.

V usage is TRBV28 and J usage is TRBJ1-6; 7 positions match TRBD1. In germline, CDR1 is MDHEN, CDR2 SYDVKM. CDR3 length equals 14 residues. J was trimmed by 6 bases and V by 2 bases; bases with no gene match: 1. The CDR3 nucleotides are TGTGCCAGCAGTTTAAGGGGGCTTAATTCACCCCTCCACTTT. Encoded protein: CASSLRGLNSPLHF.

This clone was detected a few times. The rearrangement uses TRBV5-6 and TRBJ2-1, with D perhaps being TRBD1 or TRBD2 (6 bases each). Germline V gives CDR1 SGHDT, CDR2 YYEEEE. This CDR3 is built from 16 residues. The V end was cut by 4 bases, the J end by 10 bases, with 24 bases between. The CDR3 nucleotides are TGTGCCAGCAGCGTGGGGGGCGGACTAACAGGCGAAGAGCAGTTCTTC. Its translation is CASSVGGGLTGEEQFF.

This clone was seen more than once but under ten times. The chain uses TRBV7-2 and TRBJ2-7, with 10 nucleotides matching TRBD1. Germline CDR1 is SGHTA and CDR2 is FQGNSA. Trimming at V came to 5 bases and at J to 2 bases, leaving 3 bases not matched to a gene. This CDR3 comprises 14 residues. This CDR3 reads CASSRDRGPYEQYF. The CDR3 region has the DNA TGTGCCAGCAGCCGGGACAGGGGCCCCTACGAGCAGTACTTC. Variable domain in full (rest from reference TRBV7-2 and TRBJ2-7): GAGVSQSPSNKVTEKGKDVELRCDPISGHTALYWYRQSLGQGLEFLIYFQGNSAPDKSGLPSDRFSAERTGGSVSTLTIQRTQQEDSAVYLCASSRDRGPYEQYFGPGTRLTVT.

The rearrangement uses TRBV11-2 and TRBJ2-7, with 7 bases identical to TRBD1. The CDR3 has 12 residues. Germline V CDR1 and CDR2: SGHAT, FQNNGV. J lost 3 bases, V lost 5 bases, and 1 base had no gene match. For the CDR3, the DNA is TGTGCCAGCAGCCAGGGGGTCTACGAGCAGTACTTC. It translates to CASSQGVYEQYF.

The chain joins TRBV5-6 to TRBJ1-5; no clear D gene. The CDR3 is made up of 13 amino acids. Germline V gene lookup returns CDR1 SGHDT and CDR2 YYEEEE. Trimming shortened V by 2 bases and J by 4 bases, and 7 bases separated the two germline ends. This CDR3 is CASSFSGNQPQHF. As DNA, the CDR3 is TGTGCCAGCAGCTTTTCGGGGAATCAGCCCCAGCATTTT.

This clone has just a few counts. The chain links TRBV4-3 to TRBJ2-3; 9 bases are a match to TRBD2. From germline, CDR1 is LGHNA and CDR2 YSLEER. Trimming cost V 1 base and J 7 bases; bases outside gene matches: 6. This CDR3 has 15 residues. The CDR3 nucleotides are TGCGCCAGCAGCCAAGTGGCTAGCGGGGTTCATACGCAGTATTTT. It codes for CASSQVASGVHTQYF.

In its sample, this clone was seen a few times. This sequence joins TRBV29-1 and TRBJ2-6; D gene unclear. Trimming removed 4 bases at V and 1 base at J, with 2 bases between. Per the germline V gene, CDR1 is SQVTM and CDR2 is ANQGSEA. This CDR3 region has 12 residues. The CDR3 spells CSVASGANVLTF. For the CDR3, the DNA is TGCAGCGTTGCTTCTGGGGCCAACGTCCTGACTTTC.

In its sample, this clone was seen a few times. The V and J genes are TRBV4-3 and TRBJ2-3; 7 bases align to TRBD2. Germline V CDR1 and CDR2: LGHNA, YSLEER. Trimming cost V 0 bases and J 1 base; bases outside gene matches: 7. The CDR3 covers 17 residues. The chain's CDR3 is CASSQEVPSGGTDTQYF. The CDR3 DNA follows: TGCGCCAGCAGCCAAGAAGTCCCCAGCGGGGGCACAGATACGCAGTATTTT.

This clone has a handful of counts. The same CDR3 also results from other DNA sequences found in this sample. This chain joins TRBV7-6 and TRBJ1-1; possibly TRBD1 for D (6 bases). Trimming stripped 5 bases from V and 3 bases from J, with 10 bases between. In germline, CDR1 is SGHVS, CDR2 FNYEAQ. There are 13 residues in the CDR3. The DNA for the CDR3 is TGTGCCAGCAGCCCCAGACAGGACACTGAAGCTTTCTTT. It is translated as CASSPRQDTEAFF.

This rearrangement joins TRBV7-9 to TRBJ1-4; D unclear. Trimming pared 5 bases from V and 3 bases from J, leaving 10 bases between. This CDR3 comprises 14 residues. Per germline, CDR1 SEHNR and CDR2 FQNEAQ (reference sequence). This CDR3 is CASSIAGSNEKLFF. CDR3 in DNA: TGTGCCAGCAGCATTGCAGGCTCTAATGAAAAACTGTTTTTT.